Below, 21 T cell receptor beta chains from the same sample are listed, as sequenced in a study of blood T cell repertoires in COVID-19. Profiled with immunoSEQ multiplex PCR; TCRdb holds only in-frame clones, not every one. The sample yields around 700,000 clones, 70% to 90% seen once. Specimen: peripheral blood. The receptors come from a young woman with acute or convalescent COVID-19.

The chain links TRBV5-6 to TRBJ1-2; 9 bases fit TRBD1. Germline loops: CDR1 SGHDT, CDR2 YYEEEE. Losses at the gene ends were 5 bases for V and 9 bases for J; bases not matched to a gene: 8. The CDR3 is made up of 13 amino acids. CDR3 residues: CASSRDRGMSYTF. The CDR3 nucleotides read TGTGCCAGCAGTCGCGACAGGGGGATGAGCTACACCTTC. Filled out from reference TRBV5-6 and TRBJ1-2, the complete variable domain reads DAGVTQSPTHLIKTRGQQVTLRCSPKSGHDTVSWYQQALGQGPQFIFQYYEEEERQRGNFPDRFSGHQFPNYSSELNVNALLLGDSALYLCASSRDRGMSYTFGSGTRLTVV.

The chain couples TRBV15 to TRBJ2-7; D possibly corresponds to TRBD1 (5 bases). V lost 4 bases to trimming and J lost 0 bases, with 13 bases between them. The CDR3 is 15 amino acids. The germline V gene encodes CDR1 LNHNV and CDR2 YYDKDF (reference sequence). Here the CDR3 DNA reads TGTGCCACCAGCATAGGGGCTATGGACTCCTACGAGCAGTACTTC. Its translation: CATSIGAMDSYEQYF.

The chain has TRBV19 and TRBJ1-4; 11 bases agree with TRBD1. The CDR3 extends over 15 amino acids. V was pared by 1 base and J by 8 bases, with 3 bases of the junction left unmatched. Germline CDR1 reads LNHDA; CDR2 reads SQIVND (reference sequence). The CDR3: CASSIGGQGGEKLFF. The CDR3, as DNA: TGTGCCAGTAGTATAGGGGGACAGGGGGGAGAAAAACTGTTTTTT.

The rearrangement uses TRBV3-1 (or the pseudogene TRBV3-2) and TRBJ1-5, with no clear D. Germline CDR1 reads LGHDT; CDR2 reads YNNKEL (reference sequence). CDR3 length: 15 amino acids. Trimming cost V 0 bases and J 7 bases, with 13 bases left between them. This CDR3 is CASSQDRGLGQPQHF. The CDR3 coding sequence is TGTGCCAGCAGCCAAGATCGAGGGCTCGGACAGCCCCAGCATTTT.

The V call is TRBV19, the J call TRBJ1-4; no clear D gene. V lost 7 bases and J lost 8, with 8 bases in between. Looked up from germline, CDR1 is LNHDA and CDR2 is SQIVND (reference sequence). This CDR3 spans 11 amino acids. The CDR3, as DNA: TGTGCCAGTACGAGGAACGAAAAACTGTTTTTT. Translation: CASTRNEKLFF.

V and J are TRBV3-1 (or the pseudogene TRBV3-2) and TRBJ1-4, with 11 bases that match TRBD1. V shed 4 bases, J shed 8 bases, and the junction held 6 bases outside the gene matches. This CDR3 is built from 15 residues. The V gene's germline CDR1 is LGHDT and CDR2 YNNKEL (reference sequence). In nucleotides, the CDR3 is TGTGCCAGCAGCCTTCGGACAGGGGGCCGGGAAAAACTGTTTTTT. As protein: CASSLRTGGREKLFF.

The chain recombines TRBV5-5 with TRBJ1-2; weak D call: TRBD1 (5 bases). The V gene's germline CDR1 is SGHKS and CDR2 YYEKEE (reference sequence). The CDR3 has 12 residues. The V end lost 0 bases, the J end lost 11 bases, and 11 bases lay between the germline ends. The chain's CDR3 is CASSLGQPVYTF. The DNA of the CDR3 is TGTGCCAGCAGCTTGGGACAGCCAGTTTACACCTTC.

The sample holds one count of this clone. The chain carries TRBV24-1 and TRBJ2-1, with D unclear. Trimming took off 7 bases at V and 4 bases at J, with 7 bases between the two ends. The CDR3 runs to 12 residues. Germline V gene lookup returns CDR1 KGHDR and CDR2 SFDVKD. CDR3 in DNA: TGTGCCACCAGGAACAGTTACAATGAGCAGTTCTTC. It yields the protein CATRNSYNEQFF.

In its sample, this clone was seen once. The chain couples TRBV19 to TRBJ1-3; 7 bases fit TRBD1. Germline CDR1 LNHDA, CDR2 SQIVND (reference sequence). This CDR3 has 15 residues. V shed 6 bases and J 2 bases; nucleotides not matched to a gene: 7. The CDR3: CASRPDRAPGNTIYF. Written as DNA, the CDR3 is TGTGCCAGTAGACCAGACAGGGCTCCTGGAAACACCATATATTTT.

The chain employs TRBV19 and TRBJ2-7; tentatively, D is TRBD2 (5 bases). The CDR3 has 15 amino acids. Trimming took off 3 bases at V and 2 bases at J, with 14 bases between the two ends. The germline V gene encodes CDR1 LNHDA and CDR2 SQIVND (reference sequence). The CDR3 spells CASSIGYGMAYEQYF. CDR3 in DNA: TGTGCCAGTAGTATTGGCTACGGGATGGCCTACGAGCAGTACTTC.

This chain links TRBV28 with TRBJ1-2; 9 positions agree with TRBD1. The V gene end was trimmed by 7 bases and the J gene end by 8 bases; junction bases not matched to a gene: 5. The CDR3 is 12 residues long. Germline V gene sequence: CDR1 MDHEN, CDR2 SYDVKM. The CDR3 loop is CASTRDRVGYTF. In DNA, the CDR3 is TGTGCCAGCACCCGGGACAGGGTCGGCTACACCTTC.

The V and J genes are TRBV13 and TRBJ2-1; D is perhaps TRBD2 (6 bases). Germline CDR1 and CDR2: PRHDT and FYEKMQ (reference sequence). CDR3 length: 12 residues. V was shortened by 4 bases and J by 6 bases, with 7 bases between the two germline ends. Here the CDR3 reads CASSYGGNEQFF. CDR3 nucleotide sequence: TGTGCCAGCAGCTACGGGGGCAATGAGCAGTTCTTC.

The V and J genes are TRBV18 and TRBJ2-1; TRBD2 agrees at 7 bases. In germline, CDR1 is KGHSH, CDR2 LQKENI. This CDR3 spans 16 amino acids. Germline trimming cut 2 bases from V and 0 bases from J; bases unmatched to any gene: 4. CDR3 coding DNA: TGTGCCAGCTCACCAAAGGGCGGGGGCTCCTACAATGAGCAGTTCTTC. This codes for CASSPKGGGSYNEQFF.

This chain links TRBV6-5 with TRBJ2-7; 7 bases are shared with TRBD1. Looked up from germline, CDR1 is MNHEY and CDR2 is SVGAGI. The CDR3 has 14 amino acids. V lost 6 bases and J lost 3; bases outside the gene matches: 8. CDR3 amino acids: CASSLTGKGYEQYF. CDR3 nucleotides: TGTGCCAGCAGCCTGACAGGGAAAGGCTACGAGCAGTACTTC.

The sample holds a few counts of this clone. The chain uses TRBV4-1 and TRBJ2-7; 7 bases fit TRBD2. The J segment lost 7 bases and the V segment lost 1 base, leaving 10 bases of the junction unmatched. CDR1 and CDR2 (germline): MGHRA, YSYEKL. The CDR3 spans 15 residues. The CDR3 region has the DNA TGCGCCAGCAGCCAAGTGAGCGGGGCGATAGGGGAGCAGTACTTC. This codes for CASSQVSGAIGEQYF.

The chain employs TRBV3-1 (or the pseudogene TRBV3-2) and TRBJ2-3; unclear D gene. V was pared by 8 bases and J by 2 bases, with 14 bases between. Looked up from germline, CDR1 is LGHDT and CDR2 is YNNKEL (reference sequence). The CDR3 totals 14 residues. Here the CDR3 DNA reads TGTGCCAGCTCTAGGCGTGGCCACACAGATACGCAGTATTTT. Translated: CASSRRGHTDTQYF.

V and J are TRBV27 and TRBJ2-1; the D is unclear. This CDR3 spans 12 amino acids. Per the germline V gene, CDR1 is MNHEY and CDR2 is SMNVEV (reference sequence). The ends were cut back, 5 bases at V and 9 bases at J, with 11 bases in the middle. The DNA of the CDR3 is TGTGCCAGCAGTGCATCCTTCGGTGAGCAGTTCTTC. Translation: CASSASFGEQFF.

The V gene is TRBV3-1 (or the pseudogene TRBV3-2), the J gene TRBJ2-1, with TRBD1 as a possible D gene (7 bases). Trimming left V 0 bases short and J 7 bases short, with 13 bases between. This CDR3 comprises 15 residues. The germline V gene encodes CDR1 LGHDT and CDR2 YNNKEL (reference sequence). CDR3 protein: CASSQEGAGGNEQFF. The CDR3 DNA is TGTGCCAGCAGCCAAGAAGGGGCAGGGGGGAATGAGCAGTTCTTC.

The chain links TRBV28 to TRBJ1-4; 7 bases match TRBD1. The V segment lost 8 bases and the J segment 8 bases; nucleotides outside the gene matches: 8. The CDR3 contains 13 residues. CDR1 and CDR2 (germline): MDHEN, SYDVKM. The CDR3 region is CASLDRDPEKLFF. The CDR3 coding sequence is TGTGCCAGCTTAGACAGGGATCCAGAAAAACTGTTTTTT.

CDR3 loop: CASSVDSYTGELFF. The CDR3 DNA reads as TGTGCCAGCAGCGTTGACAGTTACACCGGGGAGCTGTTTTTT. The J gene is TRBJ2-2, the V gene TRBV7-3; weak D call: TRBD1 (5 bases). Looked up from germline, CDR1 is SGHTA and CDR2 is FQGTGA. This CDR3 region has 14 residues. Trimming left V 5 bases short and J 3 bases short, with 10 bases between.

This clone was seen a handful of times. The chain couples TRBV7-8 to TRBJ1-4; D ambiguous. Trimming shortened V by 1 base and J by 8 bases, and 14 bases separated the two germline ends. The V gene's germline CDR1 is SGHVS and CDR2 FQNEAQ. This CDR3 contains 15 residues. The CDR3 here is CASSLVSMGGEKLFF. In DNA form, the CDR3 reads TGTGCCAGCAGCTTAGTGTCGATGGGCGGGGAAAAACTGTTTTTT.